These T cell receptor beta chains were read from a single sample in a study of blood T cell repertoires in COVID-19. TCRdb's table, derived via immunoSEQ multiplex PCR, lists solely in-frame clones and lacks some. In the table there are tens of thousands of clones, around 83% of which are singletons. Material for sequencing was peripheral blood. All receptors derive from a man younger than 40 with COVID-19, enrolled during active disease. The CDR3 runs from the conserved cysteine through the conserved F or W. The D gene is left open where the match is weak. Clone size is not always given. Where it is, it says once, few, many or a class for expanded clones.

>TRBD2|TRBJ2-3|few|TRBV6-2/TRBV6-3
CASSYRDYSTDTQYF
TGTGCCAGCAGTTACCGGGACTATAGCACAGATACGCAGTATTTT
>NA|TRBJ1-2|NA|TRBV28
CASSLSGQNYGYTF
TGTGCCAGCAGTTTATCGGGACAAAACTATGGCTACACCTTC
>TRBD2|TRBJ2-3|NA|TRBV7-8
CASSPPSGITDTQYF
TGTGCCAGCAGCCCGCCCAGCGGGATCACAGATACGCAGTATTTT
>NA|TRBJ2-5|NA|TRBV30
CAWNRQQTQYF
TGTGCCTGGAACAGGCAACAGACCCAGTACTTC
>NA|TRBJ2-5|NA|TRBV9
CASSGRPGDPTETQYF
TGTGCCAGCAGCGGCCGACCAGGGGACCCAACCGAGACCCAGTACTTC
>NA|TRBJ2-3|NA|TRBV10-1
CASSRLPQTGSLTDTQYF
TGCGCCAGCAGCCGCCTACCGCAGACAGGATCCCTAACAGATACGCAGTATTTT
>TRBD1|TRBJ1-2|NA|TRBV28
CASSPSPGQGARVYGYTF
TGTGCCAGCAGTCCATCCCCAGGACAGGGGGCGCGAGTCTATGGCTACACCTTC
>TRBD1|TRBJ1-2|NA|TRBV15
CATSSLGISRGNYGYTF
TGTGCCACCAGCAGCCTGGGAATTAGCAGGGGGAACTATGGCTACACCTTC
>TRBD1|TRBJ1-2|NA|TRBV19
CASTALRDRENSNYGYTF
TGTGCCAGTACTGCATTAAGGGACAGGGAGAATTCTAACTATGGCTACACCTTC
>NA|TRBJ2-1|NA|TRBV5-4
CASSLGETGGFF
TGTGCCAGCAGCTTGGGTGAGACAGGAGGGTTCTTC
>TRBD1|TRBJ2-7|NA|TRBV6-5
CAIGGRGREQYF
TGTGCCATTGGGGGCAGGGGGCGCGAGCAGTACTTC
>NA|TRBJ1-1|NA|TRBV5-5
CASSLGLGGVTEAFF
TGTGCCAGCAGCTTGGGATTGGGGGGAGTCACTGAAGCTTTCTTT
>TRBD2|TRBJ2-1|NA|TRBV3-1/TRBV3-2
CASSQGTSGSVLRFF
TGTGCCAGCAGCCAAGGGACTAGCGGGAGTGTGCTTCGGTTCTTC
>TRBD1|TRBJ2-5|NA|TRBV7-2
CASSSNRGPETQYF
TGTGCCAGCAGCTCGAACAGGGGACCGGAGACCCAGTACTTC
>NA|TRBJ2-1|NA|TRBV6-2/TRBV6-3
CASSYVGAYNEQFF
TGTGCCAGCAGTTACGTGGGAGCCTACAATGAGCAGTTCTTC
>TRBD2|TRBJ2-7|NA|TRBV19
CASSTSGSSYGQYF
TGTGCCAGTAGTACAAGCGGGAGCTCCTACGGGCAGTACTTC
>NA|TRBJ1-2|NA|TRBV14
CASSQAGFYGYTF
TGTGCCAGCAGCCAAGCGGGGTTCTATGGCTACACCTTC
>NA|TRBJ2-7|NA|TRBV30
CAWSPSPRNEQYF
TGTGCCTGGAGTCCCTCCCCTAGAAACGAGCAGTACTTC
>TRBD2|TRBJ2-7|NA|TRBV7-3
CASSLLAGGGEQYF
TGTGCCAGCAGCTTACTAGCGGGAGGCGGCGAGCAGTACTTC
>NA|TRBJ2-6|NA|TRBV19
CASSGLSGANVLTF
TGTGCCAGTTCAGGACTCTCTGGGGCCAACGTCCTGACTTTC
>TRBD1|TRBJ2-5|NA|TRBV25-1
CASSDPGGSETQYF
TGTGCCAGCAGTGATCCAGGGGGCAGCGAGACCCAGTACTTC
>NA|TRBJ1-5|NA|TRBV10-3
CAISEAEDQPQHF
TGTGCCATCAGTGAGGCGGAAGATCAGCCCCAGCATTTT
>TRBD2|TRBJ2-7|NA|TRBV4-1
CASSQVASGSYEQYF
TGCGCCAGCAGCCAAGTAGCTAGCGGCTCCTACGAGCAGTACTTC
>NA|TRBJ1-1|NA|TRBV6-5
CASRRQRNTEAFF
TGTGCCAGCAGAAGACAGAGGAACACTGAAGCTTTCTTT
>TRBD2|TRBJ2-5|NA|TRBV4-2
CASSPRGEQETQYF
TGTGCCAGCAGCCCCCGGGGGGAACAAGAGACCCAGTACTTC
>NA|TRBJ2-3|NA|TRBV7-2
CASLRDSHTDTQYF
TGTGCCAGCTTGAGAGACTCTCACACAGATACGCAGTATTTT
>TRBD2|TRBJ2-7|NA|TRBV14
CASSLGLAGGYEQYF
TGTGCCAGCAGCCTCGGACTAGCGGGGGGTTACGAGCAGTACTTC
>TRBD1|TRBJ1-6|once|TRBV28
CASSPTSGGGGSPLHF
TGTGCCAGCAGTCCTACCTCAGGGGGAGGCGGTTCACCCCTCCACTTT
>NA|TRBJ1-2|NA|TRBV6-2/TRBV6-3
CASSPGYGYTF
TGTGCCAGCAGTCCAGGGTATGGCTACACCTTC
>NA|TRBJ2-2|NA|TRBV6-2/TRBV6-3
CASSYSASTGELFF
TGTGCCAGCAGTTACTCGGCCTCCACCGGGGAGCTGTTTTTT
>NA|TRBJ1-6|NA|TRBV5-1
CASSSTDSPLHF
TGCGCCAGCAGCTCCACGGATTCACCCCTCCACTTT
>TRBD1|TRBJ1-1|NA|TRBV3-1/TRBV3-2
CASSQAGGLEAFF
TGTGCCAGCAGCCAAGCAGGGGGCCTTGAAGCTTTCTTT
>NA|TRBJ2-5|NA|TRBV7-2
CASSLASRRETQYF
TGTGCCAGCAGCTTAGCATCCCGTCGAGAGACCCAGTACTTC
>NA|TRBJ1-1|NA|TRBV19
CASSRPGGTEAFF
TGTGCCAGTAGTAGGCCGGGAGGCACTGAAGCTTTCTTT
>TRBD2|TRBJ2-1|NA|TRBV7-2
CASSFQAGSGNEQFF
TGTGCCAGCAGCTTTCAAGCGGGATCAGGCAATGAGCAGTTCTTC
>NA|TRBJ1-4|NA|TRBV6-6
CASSLDRWAATNEKLFF
TGTGCCAGCAGTCTCGACAGGTGGGCCGCAACTAATGAAAAACTGTTTTTT
>NA|TRBJ2-5|NA|TRBV6-5
CASLALGGRETQYF
TGTGCCAGCTTGGCCCTCGGGGGGCGGGAGACCCAGTACTTC
>NA|TRBJ1-1|few|TRBV28
CASSGQLGTEAFF
TGTGCCAGCAGCGGACAGCTGGGGACTGAAGCTTTCTTT
>TRBD1|TRBJ2-7|once|TRBV2
CASSGRTGTYEQYF
TGTGCCAGCAGTGGCCGGACAGGGACCTACGAGCAGTACTTC
>NA|TRBJ2-1|NA|TRBV19
CASLGLKGYNEQFF
TGTGCCAGCCTAGGACTAAAAGGCTACAATGAGCAGTTCTTC
>NA|TRBJ2-6|NA|TRBV6-4
CASSVGARAGANVLTF
TGTGCCAGCAGTGTAGGTGCCAGGGCTGGGGCCAACGTCCTGACTTTC
>TRBD1|TRBJ1-1|NA|TRBV29-1
CSVQPRQGDTEAFF
TGCAGCGTTCAACCCCGGCAGGGGGACACTGAAGCTTTCTTT
>NA|TRBJ2-5|NA|TRBV7-3
CASSPWPQETQYF
TGTGCCAGCAGCCCCTGGCCCCAAGAGACCCAGTACTTC
>NA|TRBJ2-1|NA|TRBV7-9
CASSGGEQFF
TGTGCCAGCAGTGGCGGTGAGCAGTTCTTC
>NA|TRBJ1-5|NA|TRBV7-2
CASSFGRGNQPQHF
TGTGCCAGCAGCTTTGGCAGGGGCAATCAGCCCCAGCATTTT
>NA|TRBJ2-5|NA|TRBV5-6
CASSLKRGETQYF
TGTGCCAGCAGCTTGAAAAGAGGAGAGACCCAGTACTTC
>NA|TRBJ1-5|NA|TRBV3-1/TRBV3-2
CASSQVSGANQPQHF
TGTGCCAGCAGCCAAGTATCAGGGGCAAATCAGCCCCAGCATTTT
>NA|TRBJ2-3|NA|TRBV21-1
CASSKVRLADTQYF
TGTGCCAGCAGCAAAGTCAGGCTAGCGGATACGCAGTATTTT
>NA|TRBJ1-2|NA|TRBV11-2
CASSSLAGNYGYTF
TGTGCCAGCAGCTCATTGGCAGGGAACTATGGCTACACCTTC
>TRBD1|TRBJ1-2|NA|TRBV12-3/TRBV12-4
CASSFGQGLGYTF
TGTGCCAGTAGCTTTGGACAGGGATTAGGCTACACCTTC
>NA|TRBJ2-1|NA|TRBV28
CASSPASVGEQFF
TGTGCCAGCAGTCCTGCTAGCGTGGGTGAGCAGTTCTTC
>TRBD2|TRBJ2-7|NA|TRBV11-3
CASSWGPGGSEQYF
TGTGCCAGCAGCTGGGGGCCGGGAGGGAGCGAGCAGTACTTC
>NA|TRBJ1-3|NA|TRBV27
CASSLPNHLGSSGNTIYF
TGTGCCAGCAGTTTGCCCAACCACCTGGGGAGCTCTGGAAACACCATATATTTT
>NA|TRBJ1-5|NA|TRBV30
CAWALGRNQPQHF
TGTGCCTGGGCCCTAGGTAGAAATCAGCCCCAGCATTTT
>NA|TRBJ1-3|NA|TRBV29-1
CSVEEGFGSGNTIYF
TGCAGCGTCGAGGAGGGATTTGGCTCTGGAAACACCATATATTTT
>NA|TRBJ1-2|once|TRBV28
CASSSPPQGWRGYTF
TGTGCCAGCAGTTCACCCCCCCAGGGTTGGCGGGGCTACACCTTC
>NA|TRBJ2-7|NA|TRBV19
CASGTGRDEQYF
TGTGCCAGTGGTACGGGTCGGGACGAGCAGTACTTC